These 15 T cell receptor beta chains share one sample of origin, sequenced in a study of regulatory T cells in long-lasting Graves disease. CDR3-region Arm-PCR and iRepertoire HTBI primers produced the TCR beta libraries. MiXCR, run by TCRdb on the multiplex PCR reads, gives a single entry per CDR3 protein. Found here are hundreds of thousands of distinct CDR3 sequences, around 15% of them singletons; the top ten hold roughly 25%. Specified time point: newly diagnosed GD, antithyroid drugs for less than 3 months. Extracted PBMC RNA gave rise to the TCR library. The sample was also reused in another study, on T cells in Graves' hyperthyroidism and ophthalmopathy.

The sequencing used peripheral blood mononuclear cells (PBMCs), collected at new diagnosis, from a patient treated with antithyroid drugs. These receptor sequences come from a woman aged 35-65 years with Graves disease.

This clonotype was picked up many times. The rearrangement joins TRBV30 to TRBJ1-2; D gene uncertain. Per the germline V gene, CDR1 is GTSNPN and CDR2 is SVGIG (reference sequence). Trimming removed 0 bases from V and 6 bases from J, with 5 bases in between. The CDR3 has 11 amino acids. CDR3 sequence reads: CAWSVTDGYTF. CDR3 sequence (DNA): TGTGCCTGGAGTGTAACGGATGGCTACACCTTC.

The rearrangement links TRBV2 to TRBJ1-4; D not certain. CDR3 length equals 15 residues. Trimming took 6 bases from V and 0 from J, leaving 11 bases between them. CDR1 is SNHLY and CDR2 is FYNNEI in the germline V gene. Here the CDR3 reads CASRINTATNEKLFF. For the CDR3, the DNA is TGTGCCAGCAGGATAAACACTGCAACTAATGAAAAACTGTTTTTT.

The chain links TRBV18 to TRBJ2-6; D is ambiguous. The V end was cut by 0 bases, the J end by 3 bases, with 3 bases between. The germline V gene has CDR1 KGHSH and CDR2 LQKENI. The CDR3 consists of 14 residues. CDR3 sequence reads: CASSPPNGANVLTF. CDR3 nucleotide sequence: TGTGCCAGCTCACCACCTAATGGGGCCAACGTCCTGACTTTC.

This clonotype has a handful of counts. This chain joins TRBV28 and TRBJ1-2, with 7 bases lining up with TRBD1. This CDR3 comprises 13 residues. Trimming cost V 7 bases and J 2 bases; bases outside gene matches: 4. Germline CDR1 and CDR2: MDHEN and SYDVKM. This CDR3 reads CASTLGQNYGYTF. The CDR3 nucleotides read TGTGCCAGCACCTTGGGACAGAACTATGGCTACACCTTC.

This clonotype was found many times. The V gene is TRBV2, the J gene TRBJ1-2; D not certain. The CDR3 length is 13 residues. Germline V gives CDR1 SNHLY, CDR2 FYNNEI. Trimming took off 1 base at V and 8 bases at J, with 11 bases between the two ends. CDR3: CASSEGAPTGYTF. The CDR3 nucleotides are TGTGCCAGCAGTGAAGGGGCACCCACGGGCTACACCTTC.

This clonotype showed up many times. This rearrangement joins TRBV2 to TRBJ2-7; D is uncertain. V lost 8 bases and J lost 2, with 7 bases in between. Germline V gene sequence: CDR1 SNHLY, CDR2 FYNNEI. This CDR3 region has 11 residues. The CDR3 nucleotides read TGTGCCAGCTCCCCTCCCTACGAGCAGTACTTC. The encoded protein is CASSPPYEQYF.

This clonotype was observed at least ten times. The chain recombines TRBV12-3 or TRBV12-4 with TRBJ2-3, with 14 bases lining up with TRBD2. V lost 6 bases, J lost 0 bases, and 11 bases stayed unmatched. CDR3 length: 19 amino acids. CDR3 amino acids: CASSSGLAGGFTSTDTQYF. The CDR3 bases are TGTGCCAGCAGCTCCGGACTAGCGGGGGGTTTCACTAGCACAGATACGCAGTATTTT.

The genes are TRBV5-1 and TRBJ1-1; the match to TRBD1 covers 8 bases. Trimming took 4 bases from V and 4 from J; bases not matched to a gene: 9. Germline V lookup: CDR1 SGHRS, CDR2 YFSETQ. The CDR3 runs 15 residues. The CDR3 spells CASSRQTGESTEAFF. The CDR3 nucleotides read TGCGCCAGCAGCCGCCAGACAGGGGAAAGCACTGAAGCTTTCTTT.

This clonotype occurred many times. This chain uses TRBV6-9 with TRBJ2-7; D may be TRBD1 (8 bases). The CDR3 sequence is 15 residues long. Germline-derived CDR1 and CDR2 are MNHGY and SVAAGI. The germline V and J ends were trimmed by 3 bases and 0 bases, with 12 bases remaining between them. The CDR3 loop reads CASSYTGGGSYEQYF. CDR3 DNA sequence: TGTGCCAGCAGTTACACAGGGGGGGGCTCCTACGAGCAGTACTTC.

This clonotype was counted at least ten times. The rearrangement links TRBV6-1 to TRBJ2-5, with no clear D. Trimming removed 6 bases from V and 2 bases from J, with 10 bases in between. Germline CDR1 reads MNHNS; CDR2 reads SASEGT. The CDR3 is 13 amino acids. The CDR3 sequence is CASRREKQETQYF. The CDR3 DNA reads TGTGCCAGCAGGCGTGAGAAACAAGAGACCCAGTACTTC.

Many counts were recorded for this clonotype. This chain connects TRBV28 to TRBJ1-1, with D possibly being TRBD1 (5 bases). V was clipped by 1 base and J by 1 base, with 13 bases between them. The CDR3 has 16 residues. In germline, CDR1 is MDHEN, CDR2 SYDVKM. CDR3 region: CASSLLTGGKNTEAFF. Written as DNA, the CDR3 is TGTGCCAGCAGTTTATTAACAGGAGGAAAGAACACTGAAGCTTTCTTT.

This clonotype has at least ten counts. The chain couples TRBV3-1 to TRBJ1-1; maybe TRBD1 (6 bases). Germline CDR1 reads LGHDT; CDR2 reads YNNKEL (reference sequence). The V gene lost 3 bases and the J gene lost 0 bases, with 11 bases spanning the gap. This CDR3 region has 15 residues. CDR3 region: CASSQGAGVNTEAFF. For the CDR3, the DNA is TGTGCCAGCAGCCAGGGGGCCGGGGTGAACACTGAAGCTTTCTTT. The whole variable domain, remainder taken from reference TRBV3-1 and TRBJ1-1, is DTAVSQTPKYLVTQMGNDKSIKCEQNLGHDTMYWYKQDSKKFLKIMFSYNNKELIINETVPNRFSPKSPDKAHLNLHINSLELGDSAVYFCASSQGAGVNTEAFFGQGTRLTVV.

The chain uses TRBV5-1 and TRBJ1-1, with a tentative D call TRBD1 (5 bases). The CDR3 is made up of 14 amino acids. In germline, CDR1 is SGHRS, CDR2 YFSETQ. V was cut by 7 bases and J by 2 bases, with 15 bases left in between. The CDR3 DNA follows: TGCGCCAGCGGTCAGAGAGGGGATAACACTGAAGCTTTCTTT. It encodes CASGQRGDNTEAFF.

This clonotype has only a few counts. This chain connects TRBV5-6 to TRBJ1-2; D uncertain. The CDR3 is 15 amino acids. Germline loops: CDR1 SGHDT, CDR2 YYEEEE. The V gene lost 4 bases and the J gene lost 3 bases, with 16 bases spanning the gap. The CDR3 spells CASSPFVEGDYGYTF. The DNA for the CDR3 is TGTGCCAGCAGCCCCTTCGTAGAAGGAGACTATGGCTACACCTTC.

This clonotype was counted only a few times. The rearrangement joins TRBV15 to TRBJ2-1, with D maybe TRBD2 (6 bases). Trimming pared 2 bases from V and 7 bases from J, leaving 18 bases between. Germline CDR1 reads LNHNV; CDR2 reads YYDKDF (reference sequence). The CDR3 contains 16 residues. CDR3 residues: CATSRNWGGRENEQFF. DNA for the CDR3: TGTGCCACCAGCAGAAACTGGGGAGGCAGGGAGAATGAGCAGTTCTTC.